The 21 T cell receptor beta chains below come from one sample, sequenced in a study of early T cells in non-severe SARS-CoV-2 infection. TCRdb called the 5' RACE reads again in MiXCR, with one record for every CDR3 protein. Here the sample spans around 33,000 distinct CDR3 sequences, approximately 4.6% being singletons. The specimen sequenced was whole blood. The receptor source for this set is an adult who was a healthcare worker with PCR-confirmed SARS-CoV-2 infection or an uninfected control (not recorded which).

This clonotype was seen only a few times. The chain uses TRBV5-1 and TRBJ1-2; possible D gene TRBD1, 5 bases. CDR3 length: 14 amino acids. Trimming took off 1 base at V and 3 bases at J, with 10 bases between the two ends. CDR1 SGHRS and CDR2 YFSETQ come from the germline V gene. CDR3 in DNA: TGCGCCAGCAGCTTGATGGGGACCGACTATGGCTACACCTTC. As protein: CASSLMGTDYGYTF.

This clonotype was observed a few times. The chain has TRBV29-1 and TRBJ2-1, with TRBD1 matching over 7 bases. This CDR3 spans 14 amino acids. Germline V gene lookup returns CDR1 SQVTM and CDR2 ANQGSEA. The V gene end was trimmed by 4 bases and the J gene end by 2 bases; junction bases not matched to a gene: 5. In nucleotides, the CDR3 is TGCAGCGTTGTACTGGACAGGCCCTACAATGAGCAGTTCTTC. Protein sequence: CSVVLDRPYNEQFF.

The chain combines TRBV27 with TRBJ2-2; 8 bases agree with TRBD1. Germline loops: CDR1 MNHEY, CDR2 SMNVEV (reference sequence). This CDR3 is built from 17 residues. V trimming: 7 bases; J trimming: 17 bases; junction bases outside the gene matches: 27. The CDR3 reads CASTPRTGKRTPGSYFF. The CDR3, as DNA: TGTGCCAGCACCCCTAGGACAGGGAAAAGAACACCGGGGAGCTATTTTTTT.

This clonotype was observed many times. The V call is TRBV9, the J call TRBJ1-1; D is unclear. The V end lost 7 bases, the J end lost 4 bases, and 14 bases lay between the germline ends. The CDR3 has 13 residues. The germline gives CDR1 SGDLS, CDR2 YYNGEE. This chain's CDR3 is CASSGPGATEAFF. In DNA, the CDR3 is TGTGCCAGCTCCGGCCCGGGAGCCACTGAAGCTTTCTTT. The full variable domain, completed using reference TRBV9 and TRBJ1-1, is DSGVTQTPKHLITATGQRVTLRCSPRSGDLSVYWYQQSLDQGLQFLIQYYNGEERAKGNILERFSAQQFPDLHSELNLSSLELGDSALYFCASSGPGATEAFFGQGTRLTVV.

The table lists this clonotype with many counts. The CDR3 reads CASSLKFRGAAETQYF. The CDR3 nucleotides are TGTGCCAGCAGCCTGAAATTCAGGGGAGCAGCGGAGACCCAGTACTTC. V usage is TRBV7-8 and J usage is TRBJ2-5; D might be TRBD1 (6 bases). V lost 5 bases and J lost 5, with 21 bases in between. This CDR3 region has 16 residues. CDR1 and CDR2 (germline): SGHVS, FQNEAQ.

The table lists this clonotype with many counts. This rearrangement joins TRBV3-1 to TRBJ2-7; D is uncertain. This CDR3 has 12 residues. The germline V gene has CDR1 LGHDT and CDR2 YNNKEL (reference sequence). V was pared by 1 base and J by 2 bases, with 3 bases between. In DNA, the CDR3 is TGTGCCAGCAGCCAAGCAGCCTACGAGCAGTACTTC. This encodes CASSQAAYEQYF.

This clonotype came up many times. The DNA for the CDR3 is TGTGCCAGCAGCTTAGGTTTGCGGGGGGGCTCACACAATGAGCAGTTCTTC. It encodes CASSLGLRGGSHNEQFF. The chain links TRBV11-1 to TRBJ2-1, with TRBD2 identical over 9 bases. Germline V lookup: CDR1 SGHAT, CDR2 FQDESV (reference sequence). This CDR3 spans 17 amino acids. With V trimmed by 1 base and J by 5 bases, 9 bases remained unmatched.

The chain carries TRBV6-4 and TRBJ2-1, with TRBD1 identical over 8 bases. Germline-derived CDR1 and CDR2 are MRHNA and SNTAGT. The CDR3 spans 14 residues. Trimming cost V 5 bases and J 7 bases; bases outside gene matches: 7. CDR3 amino acids: CASSPTGAENEQFF. The CDR3 region has the DNA TGTGCCAGCAGTCCGACAGGGGCAGAGAATGAGCAGTTCTTC.

This clonotype is classed as medium-sized. The rearrangement links TRBV11-2 to TRBJ2-7; D uncertain. With 1 base removed from V and 0 bases from J, the gap between germline ends came to 10 bases. Germline V gene data show CDR1 as SGHAT and CDR2 as FQNNGV. The CDR3 sequence is 15 residues long. The CDR3 here is CASSLGANPSYEQYF. For the CDR3, the DNA is TGTGCCAGCAGCTTAGGGGCGAACCCCTCCTACGAGCAGTACTTC.

The rearrangement joins TRBV24-1 to TRBJ2-3, with TRBD1 matching 11 bases. The V segment lost 8 bases and the J segment 7 bases; nucleotides outside the gene matches: 7. The CDR3 covers 14 residues. Looked up from germline, CDR1 is KGHDR and CDR2 is SFDVKD. The CDR3 DNA reads TGTGCCACCACATCCGGGACAGGGGGTAATACGCAGTATTTT. This encodes CATTSGTGGNTQYF.

The V and J genes are TRBV19 and TRBJ2-1; the D is unclear. The germline V gene has CDR1 LNHDA and CDR2 SQIVND (reference sequence). The CDR3 runs 13 residues. The V end lost 6 bases, the J end lost 3 bases, and 9 bases lay between the germline ends. CDR3 region: CASSPGRYNEQFF. CDR3 sequence (DNA): TGTGCCAGTAGCCCCGGACGCTACAATGAGCAGTTCTTC. The full variable domain, rest sourced from reference TRBV19 and TRBJ2-1, is DGGITQSPKYLFRKEGQNVTLSCEQNLNHDAMYWYRQDPGQGLRLIYYSQIVNDFQKGDIAEGYSVSREKKESFPLTVTSAQKNPTAFYLCASSPGRYNEQFFGPGTRLTVL.

The V and J genes are TRBV27 and TRBJ2-7; tentatively, D is TRBD2 (6 bases). The CDR3 sequence is 16 residues long. Deletions cut 5 bases from V and 0 bases from J, with 17 bases between. In germline, CDR1 is MNHEY, CDR2 SMNVEV (reference sequence). The CDR3 region has the DNA TGTGCCAGCAGTCCTTTCATAGGGAGGAGCTCCTACGAGCAGTACTTC. It codes for CASSPFIGRSSYEQYF.

This clonotype has ten or more counts. The rearrangement uses TRBV11-2 and TRBJ2-1; the D gene is possibly TRBD2 (6 bases). Germline CDR1 and CDR2: SGHAT and FQNNGV. Trimming pared 5 bases from V and 4 bases from J, leaving 12 bases between. This CDR3 has 14 residues. This CDR3 reads CASSRRETYNEQFF. The CDR3 DNA reads TGTGCCAGCAGCCGACGGGAGACTTACAATGAGCAGTTCTTC.

This clonotype was seen many times. CDR3: CASSLQYNQPQHF. CDR3 coding DNA: TGTGCCAGCAGCTTACAATACAATCAGCCCCAGCATTTT. V and J are TRBV12-3 or TRBV12-4 and TRBJ1-5; unclear D gene. CDR3 length: 13 residues. Trimming removed 6 bases from V and 3 bases from J, with 9 bases in between.

In this sample, this clonotype turned up many times. The chain carries TRBV12-3 or TRBV12-4 and TRBJ2-7; TRBD1 matches 10 bases. The CDR3 runs to 13 residues. V was clipped by 8 bases and J by 4 bases; unmatched bases: 5. DNA of the CDR3: TGTGCCAGCCCGACAGGGGGCGAGTACGAGCAGTACTTC. Its translation is CASPTGGEYEQYF.

This clonotype has at least ten counts. This chain connects TRBV21-1 to TRBJ1-2. TRBV21-1 constitutes a pseudogene. The CDR3 totals 16 residues. The CDR3, as DNA: TGTGCCAGCAGCAAAGTCCCACCGCGAAGGAACTATGGCTACACCTTC. This translates into CASSKVPPRRNYGYTF.

This chain connects TRBV10-3 to TRBJ2-3, with D unclear. The germline V and J ends were trimmed by 3 bases and 3 bases, with 13 bases remaining between them. The CDR3 is made up of 15 amino acids. From germline, CDR1 is ENHRY and CDR2 SYGVKD. CDR3 sequence reads: CAISETSAKTDTQYF. The CDR3, as DNA: TGTGCCATCAGTGAAACAAGCGCTAAAACAGATACGCAGTATTTT.

This clonotype was seen repeatedly, ten times or more. The chain carries TRBV5-6 and TRBJ1-2; 10 positions agree with TRBD1. With 4 bases clipped from V and 4 bases from J, the junction kept 10 bases outside the gene matches. Germline V CDR1 and CDR2: SGHDT, YYEEEE. CDR3 length equals 16 residues. Here the CDR3 reads CASSPRQGAMSYGYTF. The CDR3 nucleotides read TGTGCCAGCAGCCCGCGACAGGGGGCAATGAGCTATGGCTACACCTTC.

In this sample, this clonotype turned up many times. V is TRBV6-2 or TRBV6-3 and J is TRBJ1-4; no firm D call. From germline, CDR1 is MNHEY and CDR2 SVGEGT. V was pared by 1 base and J by 0 bases, with 9 bases between. CDR3 length equals 16 residues. The CDR3 DNA reads as TGTGCCAGCAGTTACTTACCGGCCGCAACTAATGAAAAACTGTTTTTT. Translation gives CASSYLPAATNEKLFF.

J is TRBJ2-2 and V is TRBV27, with D maybe TRBD1 (6 bases). V was pared by 6 bases and J by 7 bases, with 18 bases between. Germline V gene data show CDR1 as MNHEY and CDR2 as SMNVEV (reference sequence). The CDR3 totals 15 residues. The CDR3 region is CASSPPPYRDGELFF. The DNA for the CDR3 is TGTGCCAGCAGCCCCCCCCCCTACAGGGACGGGGAGCTGTTTTTT.

The V call is TRBV28, the J call TRBJ2-3; 10 positions match TRBD2. The J segment lost 0 bases and the V segment lost 2 bases, leaving 8 bases of the junction unmatched. CDR3 length equals 18 residues. From germline, CDR1 is MDHEN and CDR2 SYDVKM. This CDR3 is CASSLTTSGVSSTDTQYF. CDR3 nucleotides: TGTGCCAGCAGTTTAACTACTAGCGGGGTGAGCAGCACAGATACGCAGTATTTT.